These 28 T cell receptor beta chains were all obtained from the same sample, sequenced in a study of blood T cell repertoires in COVID-19. TCRdb's table, derived via immunoSEQ multiplex PCR, lists solely in-frame clones and lacks some. The sample contains about 89,000 clones, about 78% of which appear only once. What was sequenced was peripheral blood. These receptors came from an elderly woman with acute or convalescent COVID-19.

The table lists this clone with a count of one. The rearrangement uses TRBV5-6 and TRBJ1-6, with a weak D call TRBD1 (6 bases). The CDR3 spans 14 residues. V dropped 2 bases and J dropped 8 bases, with 11 bases sitting between them. In germline, CDR1 is SGHDT, CDR2 YYEEEE. The CDR3, as DNA: TGTGCCAGCAGCTTCGACAGGATCCATTCACCCCTCCACTTT. Protein product: CASSFDRIHSPLHF.

A few counts support this clone. The chain couples TRBV12-5 to TRBJ1-1; D gene uncertain. The germline V gene encodes CDR1 LGHNT and CDR2 FRNRAP. The ends were cut back, 5 bases at V and 2 bases at J, with 9 bases in the middle. This CDR3 is 13 amino acids long. This CDR3 is CASGIAGNTEAFF. The CDR3 nucleotides are TGTGCTAGTGGTATCGCAGGAAACACTGAAGCTTTCTTT.

V is TRBV30 and J is TRBJ1-5; 10 bases are a match to TRBD1. The CDR3 is made up of 13 amino acids. V was pared by 7 bases and J by 6 bases, with 6 bases of the junction left unmatched. Germline CDR1 is GTSNPN and CDR2 is SVGIG (reference sequence). In DNA, the CDR3 is TGTGCCTTCTCGGGACAGGGGAGTCAGCCCCAGCATTTT. It yields the protein CAFSGQGSQPQHF.

The chain recombines TRBV6-1 with TRBJ1-2; D unclear. Germline V lookup: CDR1 MNHNS, CDR2 SASEGT. The CDR3 extends over 15 amino acids. Trimming removed 2 bases at V and 4 bases at J, with 14 bases between. CDR3 amino acids: CASSEFSQSPYGYTF. DNA for the CDR3: TGTGCCAGCAGTGAATTTTCGCAGTCCCCCTATGGCTACACCTTC.

The chain carries TRBV10-3 and TRBJ1-1, with D possibly matching TRBD1 (6 bases). The CDR3 contains 15 residues. Germline lookup yields CDR1 ENHRY and CDR2 SYGVKD. The V gene lost 6 bases and the J gene lost 3 bases, with 17 bases spanning the gap. The CDR3 here is CAISETRGFDTEAFF. CDR3 DNA: TGTGCCATCAGCGAGACCAGGGGCTTTGACACTGAAGCTTTCTTT.

V usage is TRBV4-1 and J usage is TRBJ2-2; 8 nucleotides line up with TRBD1. CDR3 size: 16 residues. From germline, CDR1 is MGHRA and CDR2 YSYEKL. J lost 1 base, V lost 4 bases, and 5 bases had no gene match. CDR3 nucleotides: TGCGCCAGCAGCCTGTCGGGACAGGTGAACACCGGGGAGCTGTTTTTT. Amino acid sequence: CASSLSGQVNTGELFF.

The rearrangement joins TRBV10-3 to TRBJ1-1, with 9 positions matching TRBD1. Germline CDR1 is ENHRY and CDR2 is SYGVKD. V shed 7 bases and J 5 bases; nucleotides not matched to a gene: 8. The length of the CDR3 is 14 residues. CDR3 coding DNA: TGTGCCATCACCTGGGACAGGGAGGGTACTGAAGCTTTCTTT. Amino acids: CAITWDREGTEAFF.

The rearrangement joins TRBV12-3 or TRBV12-4 to TRBJ1-1; D remains unclear. The CDR3 sequence is 11 residues long. The germline V and J ends were trimmed by 8 bases and 7 bases, with 11 bases remaining between them. CDR3 in DNA: TGTGCCAGCCTTAGAGGCGGTGAAGCTTTCTTT. Translated: CASLRGGEAFF.

The CDR3 protein is CASSLRGAIQNTEAFF. CDR3 nucleotides: TGTGCCAGCAGCTTACGTGGGGCGATCCAGAACACTGAAGCTTTCTTT. J is TRBJ1-1 and V is TRBV7-2; tentatively, D is TRBD1 (5 bases). From germline, CDR1 is SGHTA and CDR2 FQGNSA. The V and J ends lost 2 bases and 1 base respectively, with 14 bases between them. This CDR3 has 16 amino acids.

This clone was seen more than once but under ten times. The chain uses TRBV15 and TRBJ2-5, with D maybe TRBD2 (7 bases). The germline gives CDR1 LNHNV, CDR2 YYDKDF (reference sequence). This CDR3 has 14 residues. Trimming removed 1 base from V and 10 bases from J, with 16 bases in between. CDR3 amino acids: CATSRVGGARGQYF. The CDR3 region has the DNA TGTGCCACCAGCAGAGTTGGGGGGGCCAGGGGCCAGTACTTC. The full variable domain, in which reference TRBV15 and TRBJ2-5 provide the parts outside the CDR3, is DAMVIQNPRYQVTQFGKPVTLSCSQTLNHNVMYWYQQKSSQAPKLLFHYYDKDFNNEADTPDNFQSRRPNTSFCFLDIRSPGLGDTAMYLCATSRVGGARGQYFGPGTRLLVL.

This clone occurred a few times. V and J are TRBV5-1 and TRBJ1-2; a possible D gene is TRBD1 (6 bases). This CDR3 is 14 amino acids long. Germline CDR1 and CDR2: SGHRS and YFSETQ. V shed 0 bases and J shed 6 bases, with 12 bases lying between them. The CDR3 nucleotides read TGCGCCAGCAGCTTGGCAAGGACAGTCAATGGCTACACCTTC. Encoded protein: CASSLARTVNGYTF.

The chain carries TRBV5-4 and TRBJ1-2; 11 bases are shared with TRBD1. From germline, CDR1 is SGHNT and CDR2 YYREEE (reference sequence). CDR3 length: 15 amino acids. J gave up 3 bases and V 4 bases, and 5 bases lay outside the gene matches. DNA for the CDR3: TGTGCCAGCAGCACGGACAGGGGGCAGTACTATGGCTACACCTTC. Its translation: CASSTDRGQYYGYTF.

In this sample, this clone turned up once. The CDR3 protein is CASSRDWNTEAFF. CDR3 in DNA: TGTGCCAGCAGTCGGGACTGGAACACTGAAGCTTTCTTT. The V and J genes are TRBV6-2 or TRBV6-3 and TRBJ1-1; tentative D call: TRBD1 (5 bases). CDR1 is MNHEY and CDR2 is SVGEGT in the germline V gene. This CDR3 is built from 13 residues. V was clipped by 5 bases and J by 1 base, with 8 bases between them.

The rearrangement uses TRBV6-5 and TRBJ1-1; perhaps TRBD1 as D (5 bases). From germline, CDR1 is MNHEY and CDR2 SVGAGI. V was pared by 10 bases and J by 3 bases, with 15 bases between. The length of the CDR3 is 13 residues. CDR3 nucleotides: TGTGCCACCAACTCCGGGGGGTACACTGAAGCTTTCTTT. The encoded protein is CATNSGGYTEAFF.

The genes are TRBV6-1 and TRBJ1-5; 10 nucleotides align to TRBD1. The CDR3 runs 17 residues. Trimming at V came to 1 base and at J to 2 bases, leaving 5 bases not matched to a gene. Germline V gene lookup returns CDR1 MNHNS and CDR2 SASEGT. The CDR3 DNA reads as TGTGCCAGCAGTGAAGGGACAGGGGGTATAGGCAATCAGCCCCAGCATTTT. Encoded protein: CASSEGTGGIGNQPQHF.

The chain uses TRBV7-9 and TRBJ1-2; 11 nucleotides align to TRBD1. Losses at the gene ends were 5 bases for V and 3 bases for J; bases not matched to a gene: 2. The germline CDR1 and CDR2 sequences are SEHNR and FQNEAQ (reference sequence). This CDR3 has 14 amino acids. CDR3 protein: CASSPGQGDYGYTF. The CDR3 DNA reads TGTGCCAGCAGCCCGGGACAGGGGGACTATGGCTACACCTTC.

The J gene is TRBJ2-3, the V gene TRBV20-1, with D possibly being TRBD1 (7 bases). The CDR3 is 14 residues long. The germline V and J ends were trimmed by 3 bases and 4 bases, with 14 bases remaining between them. CDR1 is DFQATT, CDR2 SNEGSKA, per germline (reference sequence). CDR3 nucleotides: TGCAGTGCTAGTAGGGCAGGGGGGTCAGATACGCAGTATTTT. Translation: CSASRAGGSDTQYF.

The rearrangement joins TRBV6-6 to TRBJ1-1, with 9 bases lining up with TRBD1. The CDR3 extends over 12 amino acids. The germline CDR1 and CDR2 sequences are MNHNY and SVGAGI (reference sequence). V trimming: 5 bases; J trimming: 7 bases; junction bases outside the gene matches: 2. The DNA of the CDR3 is TGTGCCAGCAGTACAGGGGGCCTTGAAGCTTTCTTT. This encodes CASSTGGLEAFF.

There are many counts of this clone. V and J are TRBV7-6 and TRBJ2-7, with 8 bases fitting TRBD1. CDR1 SGHVS and CDR2 FNYEAQ come from the germline V gene. The J segment lost 6 bases and the V segment lost 5 bases, leaving 12 bases of the junction unmatched. The CDR3 is 15 amino acids. In nucleotides, the CDR3 is TGTGCCAGCAGCCTATCCGGACGGACAGGGTTCGAGCAGTACTTC. Residues: CASSLSGRTGFEQYF.

The chain links TRBV5-1 to TRBJ2-5; TRBD1 might be the D (7 bases). Germline V CDR1 and CDR2: SGHRS, YFSETQ. This CDR3 spans 15 amino acids. The V end was cut by 4 bases, the J end by 4 bases, with 17 bases between. CDR3: CASSLVPQGGETQYF. The CDR3 region has the DNA TGCGCCAGCAGCCTCGTACCCCAGGGGGGAGAGACCCAGTACTTC.

CDR3 amino acids: CASSHGRQVWNTDTQYF. The DNA for the CDR3 is TGTGCCAGTAGCCATGGGCGACAGGTCTGGAACACAGATACGCAGTATTTT. The chain uses TRBV19 and TRBJ2-3; TRBD1 is a possible D gene (6 bases). The CDR3 is made up of 17 amino acids. The germline V gene has CDR1 LNHDA and CDR2 SQIVND (reference sequence). The germline V and J ends were trimmed by 6 bases and 2 bases, with 21 bases remaining between them.

This clone was counted once. This sequence joins TRBV5-1 and TRBJ2-3; 7 bases are shared with TRBD2. This CDR3 spans 14 amino acids. The germline gives CDR1 SGHRS, CDR2 YFSETQ. The ends lost 3 bases at V and 0 bases at J; junction bases unmatched: 1. The CDR3 sequence: CASSWTRSTDTQYF. The CDR3 DNA is TGCGCCAGCAGCTGGACTAGAAGCACAGATACGCAGTATTTT.

There are a few counts of this clone. The V gene is TRBV4-3, the J gene TRBJ2-5; 9 positions agree with TRBD1. Unmatched junction bases numbered 7, after V lost 3 bases and J lost 5 bases. The CDR3 loop spans 15 amino acids. Germline V CDR1 and CDR2: LGHNA, YSLEER. This CDR3 is CASSQAGTGKETQYF. The CDR3, as DNA: TGCGCCAGCAGCCAGGCCGGGACAGGGAAGGAGACCCAGTACTTC.

This clone was counted once. As DNA, the CDR3 is TGTGCCATCAGTTCCTCCCAAGAGACCCAGTACTTC. Translating it yields CAISSSQETQYF. The J gene is TRBJ2-5, the V gene TRBV10-3; D is unclear. The germline V gene has CDR1 ENHRY and CDR2 SYGVKD. The CDR3 covers 12 residues. Trimming shortened V by 5 bases and J by 1 base, and 5 bases separated the two germline ends.

The chain couples TRBV19 to TRBJ1-1; weak D call: TRBD1 (5 bases). In germline, CDR1 is LNHDA, CDR2 SQIVND (reference sequence). Trimming took off 5 bases at V and 1 base at J, with 14 bases between the two ends. The length of the CDR3 is 15 residues. The DNA for the CDR3 is TGTGCCAGTAGTGCCCGACAGACCGGGAACACTGAAGCTTTCTTT. Translating it yields CASSARQTGNTEAFF.

This clone has at least ten counts. The rearrangement links TRBV11-1 to TRBJ1-1; D is ambiguous. The germline V and J ends were trimmed by 5 bases and 1 base, with 11 bases remaining between them. This CDR3 comprises 14 residues. The V gene's germline CDR1 is SGHAT and CDR2 FQDESV (reference sequence). CDR3: CASSLASWNTEAFF. The CDR3 region has the DNA TGTGCCAGCAGCCTCGCCAGTTGGAACACTGAAGCTTTCTTT.

J is TRBJ2-7 and V is TRBV7-8, with TRBD2 as a possible D gene (7 bases). Germline lookup yields CDR1 SGHVS and CDR2 FQNEAQ. The CDR3 totals 17 residues. V was clipped by 10 bases and J by 0 bases, with 25 bases between them. CDR3 nucleotides: TGTGCCACCGGTCCTTCGGGGGGCCGTTTCTTCTCCTACGAGCAGTACTTC. Its protein is CATGPSGGRFFSYEQYF.

V usage is TRBV4-3 and J usage is TRBJ2-3; TRBD1 agrees at 8 bases. Germline CDR1 is LGHNA and CDR2 is YSLEER. Trimming at V came to 3 bases and at J to 5 bases, leaving 10 bases not matched to a gene. CDR3 length equals 16 residues. The CDR3 DNA reads TGCGCCAGCAGCCAGGAAGTCGACAGGGGTATAGATACGCAGTATTTT. It yields the protein CASSQEVDRGIDTQYF.